A selection of T cell receptor beta chains follows, all from one sample in a study of blood T cell repertoires in COVID-19. Sequencing was performed with immunoSEQ multiplex PCR; in TCRdb, only in-frame clones are kept and a portion is missing. Here the sample spans 110,000 or so clones, roughly 85% being singletons. Sequencing was performed on peripheral blood. The receptors originated from a woman of 80 years or more with acute or convalescent COVID-19. The CDR3 runs from the conserved cysteine through the conserved F or W. A D gene is named only where the DNA matches it firmly. Expanded clones get a size class; other rows say once, few or many, or leave the size out.

>TRBV2|many|TRBJ1-2|.
TGTGCCAGCAGTGAAAGCGGGGGCGAGTTAGGGTATGGCTACACCTTC
CASSESGGELGYGYTF
>TRBV7-2|once|TRBJ2-1|TRBD2
TGTGCCAGCAGCTTTAGCGGGGCCCTCTCCTACAATGAGCAGTTCTTC
CASSFSGALSYNEQFF
>TRBV14|.|TRBJ1-6|.
TGTGCCAGCAGCCAAGATCACAGCTCCTATAATTCACCCCTCCACTTT
CASSQDHSSYNSPLHF
>TRBV21-1|few|TRBJ2-1|.
TGTGCCAGCTCCCAAGGGACTAGCGGGAGGGGGACCTACAATGAGCAGTTCTTC
CASSQGTSGRGTYNEQFF
>TRBV11-3|.|TRBJ2-2|TRBD1
TGTGCCAGCAGCTTGAGACAGGGCCCCGGGGAGCTGTTTTTT
CASSLRQGPGELFF
>TRBV11-2|.|TRBJ1-2|TRBD1
TGTGCCAGCAGCTTCCCGGGACAGCATGGCTACACCTTC
CASSFPGQHGYTF
>TRBV10-1|.|TRBJ2-1|.
TGCGCCAGCAGTGAAGCAGGATCGCACAATGAGCAGTTCTTC
CASSEAGSHNEQFF
>TRBV5-6|.|TRBJ1-3|.
TGTGCCAGCAGCTTGGGTACAGCTGGAAACACCATATATTTT
CASSLGTAGNTIYF
>TRBV12-3/TRBV12-4|.|TRBJ1-2|TRBD1
TGTGCCAGCAGCCCGACAGGGTATGGCTACACCTTC
CASSPTGYGYTF
>TRBV10-3|once|TRBJ1-2|.
TGTGCCATCAGTGTGGGAGGAGAATTTTCCAACTATGGCTACACCTTC
CAISVGGEFSNYGYTF
>TRBV21-1|few|TRBJ1-3|.
TGTGCCAGCAGCAATCCTGTTCCCCCCATCGAAGGGGACAGTGGAAACACCATATATTTT
CASSNPVPPIEGDSGNTIYF
>TRBV7-2|.|TRBJ2-3|TRBD2
TGTGCCAGCAGCTTAAGGCTAGCGGACCCCACAGATACGCAGTATTTT
CASSLRLADPTDTQYF
>TRBV28|.|TRBJ2-1|.
TGTGCCAGCAGTTTATACAGATGGAATGAGCAGTTCTTC
CASSLYRWNEQFF
>TRBV6-6|.|TRBJ2-6|.
TGTTCGACAGCTGGCCGGGACACTGGGGCCAACGTCCTGACTTTC
CSTAGRDTGANVLTF
>TRBV6-4|.|TRBJ2-1|TRBD2
TGTGCCAGCAGTGACTCGGGGCGGGGAGGGGACAATGAGCAGTTCTTC
CASSDSGRGGDNEQFF
>TRBV24-1|.|TRBJ2-3|TRBD2
TGTGCCACCAGTGATTTGCCTCCCCTAGCGGGGGGCACAGATACGCAGTATTTT
CATSDLPPLAGGTDTQYF
>TRBV10-1|.|TRBJ2-4|.
TGCGCCAGCAGTGACCTCCGGGGTGGCATTCAGTACTTC
CASSDLRGGIQYF
>TRBV12-3/TRBV12-4|.|TRBJ2-2|.
TGTGCCAGCACCGCAGTTCGCACCGGGGAGCTGTTTTTT
CASTAVRTGELFF
>TRBV3-1/TRBV3-2|few|TRBJ1-4|.
TGTGCCAGCAGCCAAGAGTCAAGGGGAAATGAAAAACTGTTTTTT
CASSQESRGNEKLFF
>TRBV7-9|once|TRBJ2-5|.
TGTGCCAGCAGCTTACGGGCGGGGGAGACCCAGTACTTC
CASSLRAGETQYF
>TRBV7-2|.|TRBJ2-3|.
TGTGCCAGCAGTAAGACTAGGTCGGCAGATACGCAGTATTTT
CASSKTRSADTQYF
>TRBV30|.|TRBJ1-1|TRBD1
TGTGCCTGGAGACCCTGGGGGGGACAGGGGAACACTGAAGCTTTCTTT
CAWRPWGGQGNTEAFF